Presented here are 25 T cell receptor beta chains from one specimen sequenced in a study of blood T cells in healthy people across ages. Primers used in a second PCR of about 6 to 11 cycles were a sample-barcoded 5' primer and a J-beta primer mix. TCRdb processed the 5' RACE reads anew with MiXCR; each CDR3 protein has one entry. The table records around 690,000 distinct CDR3 sequences, about 54% of them present only once. Sequenced sample: blood. All receptors come from a man aged 55 to 70 in good health.

This clonotype was counted only a few times. The CDR3 loop is CSARDPDEQYF. Written as DNA, the CDR3 is TGCAGTGCTAGGGATCCGGACGAGCAGTACTTC. The chain recombines TRBV20-1 with TRBJ2-7; D is ambiguous. Germline V gene sequence: CDR1 DFQATT, CDR2 SNEGSKA (reference sequence). The CDR3 loop spans 11 amino acids. V was clipped by 3 bases and J by 5 bases, with 8 bases between them.

V is TRBV18 and J is TRBJ2-5, with a weak D call TRBD1 (5 bases). V was shortened by 3 bases and J by 5 bases, with 10 bases between the two germline ends. CDR1 KGHSH and CDR2 LQKENI come from the germline V gene. This CDR3 spans 13 amino acids. The CDR3 reads CASSPRVMETQYF. CDR3 bases: TGTGCCAGCTCACCCAGGGTCATGGAGACCCAGTACTTC.

The rearrangement links TRBV4-1 to TRBJ1-5, with TRBD1 matching over 8 bases. The CDR3 runs to 13 residues. Germline CDR1 reads MGHRA; CDR2 reads YSYEKL. The V and J ends lost 1 base and 13 bases, in that order; junction bases with no gene match: 6. DNA of the CDR3: TGCGCCAGCAGCCAAGGCGCAGGGGGCCGGCAGCATTTT. As protein: CASSQGAGGRQHF.

V is TRBV3-1 and J is TRBJ1-5; D gene ambiguous. Trimming removed 1 base from V and 1 base from J, with 11 bases in between. Germline CDR1 and CDR2: LGHDT and YNNKEL (reference sequence). The CDR3 loop spans 16 amino acids. CDR3 loop: CASSQADRRSNQPQHF. The CDR3 coding sequence is TGTGCCAGCAGCCAAGCAGACCGTCGGAGCAATCAGCCCCAGCATTTT.

This clonotype came up a few times. This chain uses TRBV4-2 with TRBJ1-2, with 7 bases matching TRBD1. CDR3 length equals 16 residues. Germline CDR1 and CDR2: LGHNA and YNFKEQ. Unmatched junction bases numbered 9, after V lost 0 bases and J lost 5 bases. The CDR3 DNA reads as TGTGCCAGCAGCCAAGAATTGACAGGGAAGGGATATGGCTACACCTTC. This translates into CASSQELTGKGYGYTF.

This clonotype showed up just a few times. The chain employs TRBV4-1 and TRBJ1-4; 7 bases map to TRBD1. CDR1 MGHRA and CDR2 YSYEKL come from the germline V gene. The CDR3 has 15 amino acids. Germline trimming cut 3 bases from V and 7 bases from J; bases unmatched to any gene: 8. DNA for the CDR3: TGCGCCAGCAGCCACAATGACAGGGATCTTGAAAAACTGTTTTTT. Translating gives CASSHNDRDLEKLFF.

The table lists this clonotype with a few counts. V usage is TRBV6-1 and J usage is TRBJ2-6; tentatively, D is TRBD1 (6 bases). There are 14 residues in the CDR3. CDR1 MNHNS and CDR2 SASEGT come from the germline V gene. V lost 8 bases and J lost 0, with 8 bases in between. The CDR3 DNA follows: TGTGCCAGCCTGACAGGCTCTGGGGCCAACGTCCTGACTTTC. Residues: CASLTGSGANVLTF.

The chain has TRBV27 and TRBJ1-6; 11 nucleotides match TRBD1. The CDR3 contains 14 residues. Germline-derived CDR1 and CDR2 are MNHEY and SMNVEV (reference sequence). Germline trimming cut 8 bases from V and 9 bases from J; bases unmatched to any gene: 6. The CDR3 DNA sequence: TGTGCCAGCCGCCTAGGGACAGGGGGTTCACCCCTCCACTTT. This encodes CASRLGTGGSPLHF.

This clonotype has just one count. With a much larger clone just one base away, this may be a read error. The CDR3 sequence is CAGSLGPTQETQYF. The CDR3 DNA follows: TGTGCCGGCAGCTTGGGGCCCACCCAAGAGACCCAGTACTTC. V is TRBV5-5 and J is TRBJ2-5, with TRBD1 as a possible D gene (5 bases). Germline V CDR1 and CDR2: SGHKS, YYEKEE (reference sequence). The CDR3 runs 14 residues. Full variable domain (missing parts from reference TRBV5-5 and TRBJ2-5): DAGVTQSPTHLIKTRGQQVTLRCSPISGHKSVSWYQQVLGQGPQFIFQYYEKEERGRGNFPDRFSARQFPNYSSELNVNALLLGDSALYLCAGSLGPTQETQYFGPGTRLLVL.

There are a few counts of this clonotype. This chain connects TRBV20-1 to TRBJ2-3; TRBD2 matches at 13 bases. Germline CDR1 and CDR2: DFQATT and SNEGSKA (reference sequence). The CDR3 has 15 amino acids. Losses at the gene ends were 5 bases for V and 5 bases for J; bases not matched to a gene: 7. The CDR3 nucleotides read TGCAGTGCTCGAGGGACTAGCGGGGTCCAAGATACGCAGTATTTT. This sequence encodes CSARGTSGVQDTQYF.

V is TRBV28 and J is TRBJ2-7; 7 nucleotides line up with TRBD1. Germline CDR1 reads MDHEN; CDR2 reads SYDVKM. This CDR3 contains 16 residues. J gave up 4 bases and V 4 bases, and 13 bases lay outside the gene matches. The CDR3 here is CASSSPGQKGRYEQYF. CDR3 sequence (DNA): TGTGCCAGCAGTTCCCCGGGACAGAAAGGCCGATACGAGCAGTACTTC.

This clonotype was seen a handful of times. This chain joins TRBV29-1 and TRBJ2-5, with 10 bases identical to TRBD1. CDR3 length equals 16 residues. CDR1 is SQVTM and CDR2 is ANQGSEA in the germline V gene. The V gene end was trimmed by 0 bases and the J gene end by 3 bases; junction bases not matched to a gene: 7. The CDR3 DNA reads as TGCAGCGTTGAAGATTGGGGGACAGGGGCGAAAGAGACCCAGTACTTC. Encoded protein: CSVEDWGTGAKETQYF.

Regarding this clonotype: One junction end does not reproduce the germline sequence, and a read error may be involved. This rearrangement joins TRBV10-2 to TRBJ2-5; 8 nucleotides match TRBD2. The CDR3 extends over 13 amino acids. The germline CDR1 and CDR2 sequences are WSHSY and SAAADI. The CDR3 is CATSSGNQETQYF. CDR3 DNA: TGCGCCACCAGTAGCGGGAACCAAGAGACCCAGTACTTC.

The V and J genes are TRBV6-6 and TRBJ1-1; unclear D gene. Germline CDR1 reads MNHNY; CDR2 reads SVGAGI (reference sequence). The CDR3 spans 13 residues. The V gene lost 6 bases and the J gene lost 0 bases, with 8 bases spanning the gap. Here the CDR3 DNA reads TGTGCCAGCAGCCACACCCTGAACACTGAAGCTTTCTTT. The encoded protein is CASSHTLNTEAFF.

The chain joins TRBV6-5 to TRBJ2-1, with a possible D match to TRBD2 (6 bases). This CDR3 is built from 18 residues. Trimming took 0 bases from V and 7 from J, leaving 22 bases between them. Per germline, CDR1 MNHEY and CDR2 SVGAGI. As DNA, the CDR3 is TGTGCCAGCAGTTACTCGTGGCCCGGCAGGGACTTTCGGAATGAGCAGTTCTTC. It yields the protein CASSYSWPGRDFRNEQFF.

This clonotype was seen ten or more times. The V call is TRBV3-1, the J call TRBJ2-1, with D possibly TRBD2 on 5 matching bases. CDR1 and CDR2 (germline): LGHDT, YNNKEL (reference sequence). V dropped 5 bases and J dropped 7 bases, with 24 bases sitting between them. The CDR3 runs to 17 residues. CDR3 in DNA: TGTGCCAGCAGCGCCAGACATGGAGGTAGCGTCAGGAATGAGCAGTTCTTC. Translation: CASSARHGGSVRNEQFF.

This sequence joins TRBV7-2 and TRBJ1-2; no clear D. V lost 5 bases and J lost 2, with 12 bases in between. The CDR3 has 14 residues. Germline V gives CDR1 SGHTA, CDR2 FQGNSA. CDR3: CASSPDGLNYGYTF. The CDR3 DNA reads TGTGCCAGCAGCCCGGACGGGCTAAACTATGGCTACACCTTC.

This clonotype was observed a handful of times. CDR3 nucleotides: TGCGCCAGCAGCCAAGTAGTTAGGAGACAGGGCTTTCTCGCTGGCTACACCTTC. Translating gives CASSQVVRRQGFLAGYTF. This chain uses TRBV4-1 with TRBJ1-2, with 7 nucleotides matching TRBD1. Looked up from germline, CDR1 is MGHRA and CDR2 is YSYEKL. With V trimmed by 1 base and J by 7 bases, 18 bases remained unmatched. The CDR3 runs 18 residues.

This chain connects TRBV15 to TRBJ2-5, with 11 bases aligning to TRBD1. The length of the CDR3 is 14 residues. Germline assignment: CDR1 LNHNV and CDR2 YYDKDF (reference sequence). The V segment lost 6 bases and the J segment 5 bases; nucleotides outside the gene matches: 5. This CDR3 is CATRRDRGVETQYF. As DNA, the CDR3 is TGTGCCACCAGGAGGGACAGGGGGGTTGAGACCCAGTACTTC.

In this sample, this clonotype turned up a few times. The CDR3: CASTTGTSYNEQFF. The DNA for the CDR3 is TGTGCCAGCACTACCGGGACTTCCTACAATGAGCAGTTCTTC. J is TRBJ2-1 and V is TRBV6-2 or TRBV6-3, with D possibly TRBD2 on 6 matching bases. The CDR3 covers 14 residues. Between the trimmed V and J ends, which lost 7 bases and 1 base, there was a span of 11 bases. Germline CDR1 and CDR2: MNHEY and SVGEGT.

This clonotype was detected only a few times. The CDR3 coding sequence is TGTGCCATCGGCGGCACCTACGAGCAGTACTTC. It is translated as CAIGGTYEQYF. The chain employs TRBV10-3 and TRBJ2-4, with no clear D. The closer fit of TRBJ2-7 to the DNA end suggests the J call may be wrong. This CDR3 is 11 amino acids long. From germline, CDR1 is ENHRY and CDR2 SYGVKD.

The gene calls are TRBV28 and TRBJ2-3; unclear D gene. Looked up from germline, CDR1 is MDHEN and CDR2 is SYDVKM. The germline V and J ends were trimmed by 5 bases and 2 bases, with 17 bases remaining between them. The CDR3 is made up of 16 amino acids. CDR3 in DNA: TGTGCCAGCAGTACATCTCGCCGCAGAAACACAGATACGCAGTATTTT. It translates to CASSTSRRRNTDTQYF.

This clonotype was detected many times. The genes are TRBV2 and TRBJ2-3; D is tentatively TRBD1 or TRBD2 (5 bases each). CDR3 length: 15 amino acids. Germline V gene sequence: CDR1 SNHLY, CDR2 FYNNEI. V was cut by 4 bases and J by 0 bases, with 11 bases left in between. The CDR3, as DNA: TGTGCCAGCAGTGTCCGGGACCCGAGCACAGATACGCAGTATTTT. Its protein product is CASSVRDPSTDTQYF. Full variable domain (missing parts from reference TRBV2 and TRBJ2-3): EPEVTQTPSHQVTQMGQEVILRCVPISNHLYFYWYRQILGQKVEFLVSFYNNEISEKSEIFDDQFSVERPDGSNFTLKIRSTKLEDSAMYFCASSVRDPSTDTQYFGPGTRLTVL.

V and J are TRBV6-6 and TRBJ2-1; 7 positions agree with TRBD2. CDR3 size: 15 residues. V was pared by 0 bases and J by 6 bases, with 5 bases of the junction left unmatched. Per germline, CDR1 MNHNY and CDR2 SVGAGI (reference sequence). CDR3: CASSYSRGGINEQFF. The CDR3 DNA reads as TGTGCCAGCAGTTACTCTCGGGGAGGGATCAATGAGCAGTTCTTC.

This clonotype was observed a handful of times. The gene calls are TRBV7-2 and TRBJ1-1; 9 bases fit TRBD1. Trimming cost V 2 bases and J 10 bases; bases outside gene matches: 8. Germline V gene sequence: CDR1 SGHTA, CDR2 FQGNSA. The CDR3 is 14 residues long. The CDR3 sequence: CASSLYGQGTRAFF. The CDR3 DNA follows: TGTGCCAGCAGCTTATATGGACAGGGGACACGAGCTTTCTTT.